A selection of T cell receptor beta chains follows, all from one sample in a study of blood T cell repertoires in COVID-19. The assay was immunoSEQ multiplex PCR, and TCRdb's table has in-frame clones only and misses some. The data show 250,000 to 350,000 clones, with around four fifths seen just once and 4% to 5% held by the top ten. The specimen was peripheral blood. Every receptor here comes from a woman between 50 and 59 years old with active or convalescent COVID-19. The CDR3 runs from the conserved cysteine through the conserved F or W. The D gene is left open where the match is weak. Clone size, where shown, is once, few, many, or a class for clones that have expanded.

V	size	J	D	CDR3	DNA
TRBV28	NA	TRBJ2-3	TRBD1	CASGQGGPDTQYF	TGTGCCAGCGGACAGGGGGGGCCAGATACGCAGTATTTT
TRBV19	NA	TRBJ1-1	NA	CASSASLEAFF	TGTGCCAGTAGTGCCTCACTCGAAGCTTTCTTT
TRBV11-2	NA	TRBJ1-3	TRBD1	CASSSSGDRRNTIYF	TGTGCCAGCAGCTCCTCAGGGGACAGACGGAACACCATATATTTT
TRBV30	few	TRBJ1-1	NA	CAWSVQGWGNTEAFF	TGTGCCTGGAGTGTTCAGGGATGGGGCAACACTGAAGCTTTCTTT
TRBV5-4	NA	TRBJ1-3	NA	CASSLSGSGNTIYF	TGTGCCAGCAGCTTGTCAGGATCTGGAAACACCATATATTTT
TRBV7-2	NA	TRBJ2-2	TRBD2	CARGPGLNTGELFF	TGTGCCCGCGGACCGGGACTAAACACCGGGGAGCTGTTTTTT
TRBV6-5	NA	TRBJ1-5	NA	CASRRPGVGQPQHF	TGTGCCAGCCGTAGACCAGGGGTTGGACAGCCCCAGCATTTT
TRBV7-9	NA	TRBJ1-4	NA	CASSLGESQNEKLFF	TGTGCCAGCAGCTTAGGAGAAAGCCAAAATGAAAAACTGTTTTTT
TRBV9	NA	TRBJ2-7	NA	CASSVDSISYEQYF	TGTGCCAGCAGCGTCGACTCGATCAGCTACGAGCAGTACTTC
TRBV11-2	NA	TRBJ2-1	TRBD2	CASSIRGVSNEQFF	TGTGCCAGCAGCATACGGGGGGTTAGCAATGAGCAGTTCTTC
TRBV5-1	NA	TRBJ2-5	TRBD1	CASSLLGQGARETQYF	TGCGCCAGCAGCCTCTTGGGACAGGGGGCGCGAGAGACCCAGTACTTC
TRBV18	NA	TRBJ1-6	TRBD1	CASSRQGDSPLHF	TGTGCCAGCTCACGACAGGGGGATTCACCCCTCCACTTT
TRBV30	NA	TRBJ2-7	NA	CAWAPLSSAVSYEQYF	TGTGCCTGGGCCCCCTTGTCTAGCGCCGTCTCCTACGAGCAGTACTTC
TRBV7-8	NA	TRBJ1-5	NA	CASSRDSNSNQPQHF	TGTGCCAGCAGCCGCGACAGCAATAGCAATCAGCCCCAGCATTTT
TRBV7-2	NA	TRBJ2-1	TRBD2	CASSADSTSGFYNEQFF	TGTGCCAGCAGCGCCGACTCGACTAGCGGATTCTACAATGAGCAGTTCTTC
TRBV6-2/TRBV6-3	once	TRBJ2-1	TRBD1	CASSSLTGPYNEQFF	TGTGCCAGCAGTTCCCTGACAGGGCCCTACAATGAGCAGTTCTTC
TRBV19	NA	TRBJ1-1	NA	CASSIDGTPNTEAFF	TGTGCCAGTAGTATAGACGGGACACCGAACACTGAAGCTTTCTTT
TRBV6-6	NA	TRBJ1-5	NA	CASSYSIGSGDQPQHF	TGTGCCAGCAGTTACTCGATTGGATCGGGAGATCAGCCCCAGCATTTT
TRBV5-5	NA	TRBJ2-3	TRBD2	CASSSEREGTDTQYF	TGTGCCAGCAGCTCGGAGCGGGAGGGCACAGATACGCAGTATTTT
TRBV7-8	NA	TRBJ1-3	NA	CASSLEAGVISGNTIYF	TGTGCCAGCAGCTTAGAGGCGGGGGTAATCTCTGGAAACACCATATATTTT
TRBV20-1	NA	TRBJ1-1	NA	CSASSLQALSEDTEAFF	TGCAGTGCTAGTTCTTTACAGGCCCTCTCAGAGGACACTGAAGCTTTCTTT
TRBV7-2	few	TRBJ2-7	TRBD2	CASSLESQRGYEQYF	TGTGCCAGCAGCTTAGAGTCCCAGCGGGGCTACGAGCAGTACTTC
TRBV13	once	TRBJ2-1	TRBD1	CASSVPGQGANQFF	TGTGCCAGCAGCGTACCGGGACAGGGGGCTAATCAGTTCTTC
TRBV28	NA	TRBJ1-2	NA	CASSFSPALRTYNYGYTF	TGTGCCAGCAGTTTTTCTCCGGCGCTTCGGACTTATAACTATGGCTACACCTTC